Listed below are T cell receptor beta chains from one sample, sequenced in a study of human T cells and chemical hapten exposure. TCRdb re-called the RACE reads with MiXCR, one entry per CDR3 protein. The table shows 300,000 to 450,000 distinct CDR3 sequences, with over 5% occurring only once. The sample in question was whole blood, obtained in connection with sensitization to the hapten diphenylcyclopropenone (DPC). The receptors were gathered from a young woman with alopecia areata. Some clones in this sample may be carry-over from other donors' samples. The CDR3 runs from the conserved cysteine through the conserved F or W. D genes are given only for firm matches. Clone size appears in some rows only: once, few, many, or a class for an expanded clone.

D: NA
V: TRBV24-1
J: TRBJ2-3
size: few
length: 13
CDR3: CATAVGGTDTQYF
DNA: TGTGCCACCGCGGTTGGGGGCACAGATACGCAGTATTTT

D: NA
V: TRBV7-2
J: TRBJ1-2
size: few
length: 17
CDR3: CASSWGGPTTSNYGYTF
DNA: TGTGCCAGCAGCTGGGGGGGCCCAACTACTTCTAACTATGGCTACACCTTC

D: NA
V: TRBV12-3/TRBV12-4
J: TRBJ1-5
size: many
length: 15
CDR3: CASSGGGLGDQPQHF
DNA: TGTGCCAGCAGTGGCGGGGGGCTCGGAGATCAGCCCCAGCATTTT

D: NA
V: TRBV4-1
J: TRBJ1-6
size: NA
length: 14
CDR3: CASSQEPGGSPLHF
DNA: TGCGCCAGCAGCCAAGAGCCCGGAGGTTCACCCCTCCACTTT

D: NA
V: TRBV6-6
J: TRBJ2-5
size: NA
length: 14
CDR3: CASSYSLFQETQYF
DNA: TGTGCCAGCAGTTACAGCCTCTTTCAAGAGACCCAGTACTTC

D: NA
V: TRBV28
J: TRBJ2-7
size: NA
length: 15
CDR3: CASSPRGGANYEQYF
DNA: TGTGCCAGCAGTCCCCGAGGGGGGGCAAACTACGAGCAGTACTTC

D: NA
V: TRBV5-8
J: TRBJ2-7
size: few
length: 14
CDR3: CASSPGLNSYEQYF
DNA: TGTGCCAGCAGCCCGGGACTGAACTCCTACGAGCAGTACTTC

D: NA
V: TRBV29-1
J: TRBJ2-3
size: few
length: 14
CDR3: CSVATGQSTDTQYF
DNA: TGCAGCGTTGCCACAGGTCAATCCACAGATACGCAGTATTTT

D: NA
V: TRBV4-2
J: TRBJ1-1
size: once
length: 18
CDR3: CASSQDIIQGNMNTEAFF
DNA: TGTGCCAGCAGCCAAGATATCATCCAGGGCAACATGAACACTGAAGCTTTCTTT

D: NA
V: TRBV4-1
J: TRBJ2-6
size: many
length: 14
CDR3: CASSEGAGANVLTF
DNA: TGCGCCAGCAGTGAGGGGGCTGGGGCCAACGTCCTGACTTTC

D: NA
V: TRBV16
J: TRBJ1-2
size: NA
length: 13
CDR3: CASSQRQRDGYTF
DNA: TGTGCCAGCAGCCAAAGACAGAGGGATGGCTACACCTTC

D: NA
V: TRBV18
J: TRBJ2-5
size: NA
length: 16
CDR3: CASSPRQAFEQETQYF
DNA: TGTGCCAGCTCACCCAGACAAGCGTTCGAACAAGAGACCCAGTACTTC

D: NA
V: TRBV11-2
J: TRBJ1-4
size: few
length: 16
CDR3: CASSPKGGLRDEKLFF
DNA: TGTGCCAGCAGCCCAAAGGGGGGACTGCGGGATGAAAAACTGTTTTTT

D: NA
V: TRBV7-9
J: TRBJ2-1
size: NA
length: 14
CDR3: CASSLNLYWNEQFF
DNA: TGTGCCAGCAGCTTAAATCTGTACTGGAATGAGCAGTTCTTC

D: NA
V: TRBV5-4
J: TRBJ1-3
size: NA
length: 15
CDR3: CASSRGGTSGNTIYF
DNA: TGTGCCAGCAGCCGTGGGGGAACCTCTGGAAACACCATATATTTT

D: TRBD1
V: TRBV13
J: TRBJ1-4
size: NA
length: 15
CDR3: CASSLFGQGKEKLFF
DNA: TGTGCCAGCAGCTTATTTGGACAGGGAAAGGAAAAACTGTTTTTT

D: TRBD2
V: TRBV28
J: TRBJ2-7
size: NA
length: 17
CDR3: CASQLTRGVVLAYEQYF
DNA: TGTGCCAGCCAACTCACGCGGGGGGTCGTCTTAGCCTACGAGCAGTACTTC

D: NA
V: TRBV5-1
J: TRBJ2-5
size: NA
length: 14
CDR3: CASSLAGSGETQYF
DNA: TGCGCCAGCAGCTTGGCCGGGTCGGGTGAGACCCAGTACTTC

D: NA
V: TRBV7-9
J: TRBJ1-1
size: many
length: 15
CDR3: CASSLGEGEDTEAFF
DNA: TGTGCCAGCAGCTTGGGGGAGGGGGAGGACACTGAAGCTTTCTTT

D: NA
V: TRBV6-5
J: TRBJ2-5
size: NA
length: 13
CDR3: CASSPPPYRTQYF
DNA: TGTGCCAGCAGTCCCCCCCCGTATCGGACCCAGTACTTC

D: NA
V: TRBV11-2
J: TRBJ2-7
size: few
length: 16
CDR3: CASSLDGRGISYEQYF
DNA: TGTGCCAGCAGCTTAGACGGGCGGGGTATATCCTACGAGCAGTACTTC

D: NA
V: TRBV11-2
J: TRBJ2-7
size: many
length: 17
CDR3: CASSLELSGLFYYEQYF
DNA: TGTGCCAGCAGCTTAGAACTCTCGGGGCTGTTCTACTACGAGCAGTACTTC

D: NA
V: TRBV12-3/TRBV12-4
J: TRBJ1-3
size: NA
length: 15
CDR3: CASSLRPDRGNTIYF
DNA: TGTGCCAGCAGTTTGAGGCCGGACCGGGGAAACACCATATATTTT

D: NA
V: TRBV10-3
J: TRBJ1-2
size: many
length: 13
CDR3: CAISESTGDGYTF
DNA: TGTGCCATCAGTGAGTCGACAGGAGACGGCTACACCTTC

D: NA
V: TRBV12-3/TRBV12-4
J: TRBJ1-1
size: many
length: 15
CDR3: CASSLGPVLNTEAFF
DNA: TGTGCCAGCAGTTTGGGGCCGGTCTTGAACACTGAAGCTTTCTTT

D: NA
V: TRBV6-5
J: TRBJ1-4
size: NA
length: 15
CDR3: CASSSPRALGEKLFF
DNA: TGTGCCAGCAGTTCCCCCAGGGCCTTGGGAGAAAAACTGTTTTTT

D: NA
V: TRBV29-1
J: TRBJ1-2
size: NA
length: 13
CDR3: CSVVTSLNYGYTF
DNA: TGCAGCGTTGTAACCAGTCTTAACTATGGCTACACCTTC

D: TRBD1
V: TRBV12-3/TRBV12-4
J: TRBJ1-6
size: NA
length: 13
CDR3: CASSLDRASPLHF
DNA: TGTGCCAGCAGCCTGGACAGGGCTTCACCCCTCCACTTT

D: NA
V: TRBV18
J: TRBJ2-5
size: few
length: 14
CDR3: CASSPTGNPETQYF
DNA: TGTGCCAGCTCACCGACGGGGAATCCAGAGACCCAGTACTTC

D: NA
V: TRBV20-1
J: TRBJ1-1
size: many
length: 13
CDR3: CSWQSLEHTEAFF
DNA: TGCAGTTGGCAATCACTGGAGCACACTGAAGCTTTCTTT

D: TRBD2
V: TRBV5-1
J: TRBJ2-1
size: NA
length: 15
CDR3: CASSPGGSQYNEQFF
DNA: TGCGCCAGCAGCCCGGGAGGGTCGCAGTACAATGAGCAGTTCTTC

D: NA
V: TRBV24-1
J: TRBJ2-3
size: NA
length: 16
CDR3: CATSEPQGRSTDTQYF
DNA: TGTGCCACCAGTGAACCCCAGGGACGTAGCACAGATACGCAGTATTTT

D: NA
V: TRBV20-1
J: TRBJ2-7
size: many
length: 11
CDR3: CSATEGARQYF
DNA: TGCAGTGCCACGGAGGGCGCCCGGCAGTACTTC

D: TRBD2
V: TRBV7-9
J: TRBJ2-3
size: NA
length: 15
CDR3: CASNDRGELGDTQYF
DNA: TGTGCCAGCAACGACCGGGGGGAATTAGGGGATACGCAGTATTTT

D: NA
V: TRBV6-6
J: TRBJ1-1
size: NA
length: 16
CDR3: CASSYSHGGPNTEAFF
DNA: TGTGCCAGCAGTTACTCACATGGGGGGCCTAACACTGAAGCTTTCTTT

D: TRBD2
V: TRBV5-4
J: TRBJ2-1
size: few
length: 16
CDR3: CASREASGGAFNEQFF
DNA: TGTGCCAGCAGGGAAGCTAGCGGGGGGGCTTTCAATGAGCAGTTCTTC

D: TRBD2
V: TRBV27
J: TRBJ2-3
size: few
length: 16
CDR3: CASSFGQRGFPDTQYF
DNA: TGTGCCAGCAGTTTTGGCCAGCGGGGTTTCCCAGATACGCAGTATTTT

D: NA
V: TRBV4-3
J: TRBJ2-2
size: many
length: 18
CDR3: CASSQVMGSGVKTGELFF
DNA: TGCGCCAGCAGCCAGGTGATGGGATCTGGAGTAAAGACCGGGGAGCTGTTTTTT

D: NA
V: TRBV15
J: TRBJ1-1
size: few
length: 14
CDR3: CATSRGGGRAEAFF
DNA: TGTGCCACCAGCAGAGGTGGGGGTAGGGCTGAAGCTTTCTTT

D: NA
V: TRBV5-1
J: TRBJ2-5
size: many
length: 15
CDR3: CASSSRTQSQETQYF
DNA: TGCGCCAGCAGCTCTAGGACTCAATCCCAAGAGACCCAGTACTTC

D: NA
V: TRBV4-3
J: TRBJ1-1
size: NA
length: 11
CDR3: CASRLGTEAFF
DNA: TGCGCCAGCCGATTAGGAACTGAAGCTTTCTTT

D: NA
V: TRBV6-5
J: TRBJ1-1
size: NA
length: 16
CDR3: CASSSPVAGFDTEAFF
DNA: TGTGCCAGCAGTTCCCCGGTGGCGGGATTCGACACTGAAGCTTTCTTT

D: TRBD2
V: TRBV11-2
J: TRBJ2-5
size: NA
length: 17
CDR3: CASSYDPTSGSQETQYF
DNA: TGTGCCAGCAGCTATGACCCGACTAGCGGGTCGCAAGAGACCCAGTACTTC

D: TRBD1
V: TRBV7-6
J: TRBJ1-6
size: NA
length: 16
CDR3: CASSLRQGDHNSPLHF
DNA: TGTGCCAGCAGCTTAAGACAGGGGGATCATAATTCACCCCTCCACTTT

D: NA
V: TRBV14
J: TRBJ2-7
size: many
length: 16
CDR3: CATSSKPGSSSYEQYF
DNA: TGTGCCACCTCGTCGAAACCCGGTTCGTCCTCCTACGAGCAGTACTTC

D: TRBD1
V: TRBV18
J: TRBJ2-3
size: few
length: 14
CDR3: CASSPQDRADTQYF
DNA: TGTGCCAGCTCACCACAGGACAGGGCGGATACGCAGTATTTT

D: NA
V: TRBV7-2
J: TRBJ2-5
size: NA
length: 17
CDR3: CASSLGVVGGGQETQYF
DNA: TGTGCCAGCAGCTTGGGTGTAGTTGGCGGAGGCCAAGAGACCCAGTACTTC

D: TRBD2
V: TRBV7-2
J: TRBJ2-3
size: many
length: 16
CDR3: CASSPRLAGGPDTQYF
DNA: TGTGCCAGCAGCCCCCGACTAGCGGGGGGCCCAGATACGCAGTATTTT

D: NA
V: TRBV6-5
J: TRBJ1-2
size: NA
length: 15
CDR3: CASSYSIGRVNGYTF
DNA: TGTGCCAGCAGTTACTCTATCGGCAGGGTGAATGGCTACACCTTC

D: NA
V: TRBV12-3/TRBV12-4
J: TRBJ1-2
size: few
length: 13
CDR3: CASSPDNSGGYTF
DNA: TGTGCCAGCAGTCCGGACAATTCGGGCGGCTACACCTTC

D: NA
V: TRBV7-9
J: TRBJ2-7
size: many
length: 13
CDR3: CASSSRADYEQYF
DNA: TGTGCCAGCAGCTCCCGGGCCGATTACGAGCAGTACTTC

D: NA
V: TRBV6-6
J: TRBJ2-3
size: few
length: 15
CDR3: CASTSLWGSTDTQYF
DNA: TGTGCCAGCACCTCCTTGTGGGGGAGCACAGATACGCAGTATTTT

D: NA
V: TRBV28
J: TRBJ2-7
size: many
length: 14
CDR3: CASPARAASYEQYF
DNA: TGTGCCAGCCCCGCCAGGGCAGCCTCCTACGAGCAGTACTTC

D: NA
V: TRBV12-3/TRBV12-4
J: TRBJ1-2
size: few
length: 16
CDR3: CASSLDSRTSNYGYTF
DNA: TGTGCCAGCAGTTTAGACAGCCGAACTTCTAACTATGGCTACACCTTC